This TCR beta chain is drawn from a study of shared clonotypes between healthy human individuals. Findings and caveats of the study: Only blood samples were collected, and tissue repertoires likely differ. Across subsets, estimated richness was generally greater for naive than for memory populations.

CDR1 and CDR2 (germline): MDHEN, SYDVKM. The V and J ends lost 3 bases and 2 bases respectively, with 11 bases between them. The CDR3 runs to 14 residues. The genomic DNA of each subset was split evenly across several immunoSEQ plates. Under the authors' procedure: Filtering differed for immunoSEQ, which gave only junction sequences without quality scores. Method: immunoSEQ multiplex PCR; TCRdb's copy keeps in-frame clones and lacks some. V, J and clone size reflect that table, while D and trimming were determined from the DNA. The sample has 800,000 or so clones; about 96% are singletons. Naivety among CD8 cells was defined by CD45RO negativity and positive CCR7 selection, thereby excluding terminally differentiated effector memory CD45RA+ cells. A note on this clone: What it binds is not known.

Source material: naive CD8+ T cells sorted from blood. V is TRBV28 and J is TRBJ2-7; D ambiguous. This clonotype was sampled from a man aged 30 to 45 in good health. The CDR3 region is CASSFLVPTYEQYF. The CDR3 nucleotides are TGTGCCAGCAGTTTCTTAGTACCGACCTACGAGCAGTACTTC. The full variable domain, rest sourced from reference TRBV28 and TRBJ2-7, is DVKVTQSSRYLVKRTGEKVFLECVQDMDHENMFWYRQDPGLGLRLIYFSYDVKMKEKGDIPEGYSVSREKKERFSLILESASTNQTSMYLCASSFLVPTYEQYFGPGTRLTVT.